The 18 T cell receptor beta chains in this list originate from one sample, sequenced in a study of early T cells in non-severe SARS-CoV-2 infection. TCRdb called the 5' RACE reads again in MiXCR, with one record for every CDR3 protein. This table holds approximately 76,000 distinct CDR3 sequences, about an eighth found once. The source material was whole blood. Receptors originate from an adult who was a healthcare worker with PCR-confirmed SARS-CoV-2 infection or an uninfected control (not recorded which).

The chain recombines TRBV11-3 with TRBJ2-1, with D uncertain. The V and J ends lost 0 bases and 5 bases respectively, with 5 bases between them. Germline assignment: CDR1 SGHNT and CDR2 YENEEA. CDR3 size: 13 residues. DNA of the CDR3: TGTGCCAGCAGCTTAGAGGGTCACAATGAGCAGTTCTTC. Its translation: CASSLEGHNEQFF.

The chain links TRBV12-3 or TRBV12-4 to TRBJ2-2; perhaps TRBD2 as D (5 bases). V lost 7 bases and J 6 bases, leaving 15 bases between the germline ends. The CDR3 length is 14 residues. This CDR3 reads CASTPPSGSGELFF. CDR3 DNA: TGTGCCAGCACCCCCCCATCGGGGTCCGGGGAGCTGTTTTTT.

This clonotype appeared many times. The genes are TRBV19 and TRBJ2-1; the match to TRBD2 covers 10 bases. This CDR3 is 13 amino acids long. V dropped 9 bases and J dropped 7; count of bases not matched to a gene: 6. Germline values: CDR1 LNHDA, CDR2 SQIVND (reference sequence). CDR3 coding DNA: TGTGCCAGCAAGCGGGGGGGTTTAAATGAGCAGTTCTTC. Residues: CASKRGGLNEQFF.

This clonotype was seen many times. The chain is built from TRBV2 and TRBJ2-7, with 8 bases aligning to TRBD2. J was trimmed by 8 bases and V by 8 bases; bases with no gene match: 14. The length of the CDR3 is 14 residues. In germline, CDR1 is SNHLY, CDR2 FYNNEI. The CDR3 DNA is TGTGCCAGCGCAAGGTTTAGCGGGAATGGGCAGCAGTACTTC. This translates into CASARFSGNGQQYF. The whole variable domain, remainder taken from reference TRBV2 and TRBJ2-7, is EPEVTQTPSHQVTQMGQEVILRCVPISNHLYFYWYRQILGQKVEFLVSFYNNEISEKSEIFDDQFSVERPDGSNFTLKIRSTKLEDSAMYFCASARFSGNGQQYFGPGTRLTVT.

The rearrangement links TRBV11-2 to TRBJ2-2; D may be TRBD2 (5 bases). CDR3 length equals 15 residues. Germline lookup yields CDR1 SGHAT and CDR2 FQNNGV. V was pared by 5 bases and J by 6 bases, with 16 bases between. CDR3 in amino acids: CASSLREALPGELFF. DNA for the CDR3: TGTGCCAGCAGCCTCCGGGAAGCTTTGCCCGGGGAGCTGTTTTTT.

This clonotype showed up many times. The CDR3 loop is CASRLLLSWTEAFF. Here the CDR3 DNA reads TGTGCCAGCCGCCTCTTGTTGAGTTGGACTGAAGCTTTCTTT. The chain is built from TRBV27 and TRBJ1-1; D gene uncertain. Germline-derived CDR1 and CDR2 are MNHEY and SMNVEV (reference sequence). The CDR3 length is 14 residues. V lost 8 bases to trimming and J lost 5 bases, with 18 bases between them.

This clonotype was detected many times. This rearrangement joins TRBV9 to TRBJ1-1; D is undetermined. The CDR3 runs 17 residues. In germline, CDR1 is SGDLS, CDR2 YYNGEE. The V and J ends lost 0 bases and 3 bases respectively, with 18 bases between them. The CDR3 protein is CASSVVPLPRYYTEAFF. In DNA form, the CDR3 reads TGTGCCAGCAGCGTAGTACCTCTGCCCCGGTATTACACTGAAGCTTTCTTT.

This chain links TRBV11-2 with TRBJ2-1; no firm D call. CDR1 SGHAT and CDR2 FQNNGV come from the germline V gene. V lost 5 bases, J lost 6 bases, and 8 bases lay in between. The CDR3 loop spans 12 amino acids. The CDR3 sequence: CASSRTSNEQFF. CDR3 DNA: TGTGCCAGCAGCCGAACGTCCAATGAGCAGTTCTTC. The entire variable domain, with the rest obtained from reference TRBV11-2 and TRBJ2-1, is as follows: EAGVAQSPRYKIIEKRQSVAFWCNPISGHATLYWYQQILGQGPKLLIQFQNNGVVDDSQLPKDRFSAERLKGVDSTLKIQPAKLEDSAVYLCASSRTSNEQFFGPGTRLTVL.

In this sample, this clonotype turned up many times. The chain links TRBV12-3 or TRBV12-4 to TRBJ1-2; no clear D gene. Trimming stripped 2 bases from V and 2 bases from J, with 3 bases between. The CDR3 extends over 12 amino acids. The CDR3 loop is CASSLTNYGYTF. The CDR3, as DNA: TGTGCCAGCAGTTTAACGAACTATGGCTACACCTTC.

This clonotype came up a few times. The chain combines TRBV24-1 with TRBJ2-7; weak D call: TRBD2 (6 bases). The CDR3 runs to 14 residues. Germline CDR1 reads KGHDR; CDR2 reads SFDVKD. Trimming removed 6 bases at V and 0 bases at J, with 11 bases between. CDR3 in amino acids: CATSRGIGSYEQYF. The CDR3 nucleotides read TGTGCCACCAGTCGGGGGATAGGCTCCTACGAGCAGTACTTC.

In its sample, this clonotype was seen many times. This chain connects TRBV18 to TRBJ2-1; 9 positions agree with TRBD2. V was pared by 3 bases and J by 1 base, with 1 base of the junction left unmatched. Germline lookup yields CDR1 KGHSH and CDR2 LQKENI. The CDR3 runs 15 residues. The chain's CDR3 is CASSPSGGSYNEQFF. The DNA of the CDR3 is TGTGCCAGCTCACCTAGCGGGGGTTCCTACAATGAGCAGTTCTTC.

The sample holds many counts of this clonotype. This chain links TRBV7-9 with TRBJ1-5; 7 bases are a match to TRBD1. Per germline, CDR1 SEHNR and CDR2 FQNEAQ (reference sequence). The CDR3 runs 15 residues. The J segment lost 6 bases and the V segment lost 5 bases, leaving 10 bases of the junction unmatched. The CDR3 here is CASSTGVGLGQPQHF. CDR3 sequence (DNA): TGTGCCAGCAGCACAGGGGTAGGGCTCGGTCAGCCCCAGCATTTT.

This clonotype was seen only a few times. The rearrangement uses TRBV29-1 and TRBJ2-7, with D unclear. Germline V CDR1 and CDR2: SQVTM, ANQGSEA. The CDR3 contains 14 residues. V was clipped by 4 bases and J by 2 bases, with 15 bases between them. The CDR3 nucleotides are TGCAGCGTTGTGACTCCCTATGCCCCCTACGAGCAGTACTTC. It encodes CSVVTPYAPYEQYF.

This clonotype was seen more than once but under ten times. The genes are TRBV6-5 and TRBJ1-2; D call uncertain. The ends were cut back, 5 bases at V and 4 bases at J, with 8 bases in the middle. Germline V gene sequence: CDR1 MNHEY, CDR2 SVGAGI. CDR3 size: 12 residues. The CDR3 here is CASSKDAYGYTF. CDR3 nucleotides: TGTGCCAGCAGTAAAGATGCCTATGGCTACACCTTC.

This sequence joins TRBV10-3 and TRBJ2-3, with D unresolved. Trimming took off 7 bases at V and 1 base at J, with 9 bases between the two ends. The CDR3 has 13 amino acids. Germline lookup yields CDR1 ENHRY and CDR2 SYGVKD. CDR3 region: CAIKAHGTDTQYF. The CDR3 nucleotides are TGTGCCATCAAGGCCCACGGCACAGATACGCAGTATTTT.

This clonotype was found once. This sequence joins TRBV18 and TRBJ2-1, with a possible D match to TRBD2 (6 bases). V lost 1 base to trimming and J lost 2 bases, with 36 bases between them. Germline-derived CDR1 and CDR2 are KGHSH and LQKENI. The CDR3 sequence is 24 residues long. The CDR3 bases are TGTGCCAGCTCACCACGATTACCCAGCCTACTCAATGCGGGGCAGCGTACCCCCTACAATGAGCAGTTCTTC. Translating gives CASSPRLPSLLNAGQRTPYNEQFF.

This clonotype was recorded a few times. The chain is built from TRBV27 and TRBJ1-1; D not resolved. Per germline, CDR1 MNHEY and CDR2 SMNVEV (reference sequence). The V gene lost 5 bases and the J gene lost 2 bases, with 12 bases spanning the gap. The length of the CDR3 is 14 residues. Here the CDR3 DNA reads TGTGCCAGCAGTGTATGGGGTGACAACACTGAAGCTTTCTTT. Its protein is CASSVWGDNTEAFF.

V is TRBV19 and J is TRBJ2-1; weak D call: TRBD1 (6 bases). This CDR3 is built from 14 residues. V gave up 7 bases and J gave up 2 bases, with 12 bases separating them. CDR1 is LNHDA and CDR2 is SQIVND in the germline V gene (reference sequence). The CDR3 nucleotides read TGTGCCAGTAAAATGGGGGCCGCCTACAATGAGCAGTTCTTC. It yields the protein CASKMGAAYNEQFF. The full variable domain, completed using reference TRBV19 and TRBJ2-1, is DGGITQSPKYLFRKEGQNVTLSCEQNLNHDAMYWYRQDPGQGLRLIYYSQIVNDFQKGDIAEGYSVSREKKESFPLTVTSAQKNPTAFYLCASKMGAAYNEQFFGPGTRLTVL.